A selection of T cell receptor beta chains follows, all from one sample in a study of blood T cell repertoires in COVID-19. Assay used: immunoSEQ multiplex PCR; TCRdb lists only in-frame clones, some missing. Among more than 350,000 clones, around 87% were seen once, and the ten largest hold 10%. Material: peripheral blood. Receptor source: a woman aged 30 to 39 with COVID-19, enrolled during active disease. Both conserved end residues are part of each CDR3. The D gene is left open where the match is weak. The size field is filled for only some rows; it gives once, few, many or a size class.

>TRBV7-8|-|TRBD2|TRBJ2-1
CASSSLGRGDNEQFF
TGTGCCAGCAGTAGTCTTGGGCGGGGGGACAATGAGCAGTTCTTC
>TRBV7-9|-|TRBD2|TRBJ2-1
CASSLEGYSSGPYNEQFF
TGTGCCAGCAGCTTAGAAGGGTACTCTAGCGGACCTTACAATGAGCAGTTCTTC
>TRBV11-2|-|-|TRBJ2-5
CASSLFAGKETQYF
TGTGCCAGCAGCTTATTTGCGGGAAAAGAGACCCAGTACTTC
>TRBV6-6|-|TRBD2|TRBJ2-1
CASSLTGWGSGRHNEQFF
TGTGCCAGCAGTCTGACAGGTTGGGGTAGCGGGAGGCACAATGAGCAGTTCTTC
>TRBV11-2|-|TRBD2|TRBJ2-7
CASSLYGGSSYEQYF
TGTGCCAGCAGCTTATACGGCGGGAGTTCGTACGAGCAGTACTTC
>TRBV3-1/TRBV3-2|-|-|TRBJ1-2
CASSQDTMELYGYTF
TGTGCCAGCAGCCAAGATACGATGGAGCTCTATGGCTACACCTTC
>TRBV28|-|-|TRBJ1-3
CASSLLQVSGNTIYF
TGTGCCAGCAGTTTATTGCAGGTCTCTGGAAACACCATATATTTT
>TRBV27|few|-|TRBJ2-4
CASSLSTSAKNIQYF
TGTGCCAGCAGTCTTTCTACGAGCGCCAAAAACATTCAGTACTTC
>TRBV6-1|-|TRBD1|TRBJ2-7
CASSDGTGVTYEQYF
TGTGCCAGCAGTGACGGGACAGGGGTAACCTACGAGCAGTACTTC
>TRBV7-2|-|-|TRBJ2-2
CASSRLGQPNTGELFF
TGTGCCAGCAGCAGGCTCGGACAGCCGAACACCGGGGAGCTGTTTTTT
>TRBV6-5|few|-|TRBJ2-7
CASRLSRGGGEQYF
TGTGCCAGCAGATTATCCCGAGGGGGGGGCGAGCAGTACTTC
>TRBV7-2|-|-|TRBJ2-7
CASSPVREHAEQYF
TGTGCCAGCAGCCCGGTCCGGGAACACGCCGAGCAGTACTTC
>TRBV19|-|-|TRBJ2-3
CASNVGGNTDTQYF
TGTGCCAGTAATGTAGGCGGGAACACAGATACGCAGTATTTT
>TRBV11-3|-|TRBD2|TRBJ2-5
CASSTHPGRETQYF
TGTGCCAGCAGCACCCATCCCGGGAGGGAGACCCAGTACTTC
>TRBV7-9|few|-|TRBJ1-1
CASSLDRNTEAFF
TGTGCCAGCAGCTTAGACAGAAACACTGAAGCTTTCTTT
>TRBV5-4|once|-|TRBJ2-3
CASTLGGRQVITDTQYF
TGTGCCAGCACCTTGGGGGGGCGGCAGGTCATCACAGATACGCAGTATTTT
>TRBV7-9|once|TRBD1|TRBJ2-1
CASSPPGTGEYNEQFF
TGTGCCAGCAGCCCACCCGGGACAGGGGAGTACAATGAGCAGTTCTTC
>TRBV5-6|-|-|TRBJ1-3
CASSFGVQPGGNTIYF
TGTGCCAGCAGTTTTGGGGTCCAGCCAGGGGGAAACACCATATATTTT
>TRBV18|-|-|TRBJ2-5
CASSPQGIEETQYF
TGTGCCAGCTCACCTCAGGGCATTGAGGAGACCCAGTACTTC
>TRBV7-2|-|TRBD2|TRBJ2-7
CASSPPGGSYEQYF
TGTGCCAGCAGCCCACCGGGGGGATCCTACGAGCAGTACTTC